The 6 T cell receptor beta chains below come from one sample, sequenced in a study of PD-L1 blockade in urothelial cancer. Clones were read by immunoSEQ multiplex PCR, and TCRdb kept only the in-frame ones, dropping some. This table holds 100,000 to 150,000 clones, roughly 86% found once. The time point: peripheral blood 6 weeks after treatment start. The material sequenced was PBMCs, taken around atezolizumab (anti-PD-L1) treatment. The receptor source for this set is a man in his fifties or sixties with urothelial cancer.

The chain uses TRBV6-1 and TRBJ2-6; unclear D gene. Germline V gene lookup returns CDR1 MNHNS and CDR2 SASEGT. V was shortened by 2 bases and J by 2 bases, with 22 bases between the two germline ends. The length of the CDR3 is 20 residues. CDR3 residues: CASSERYSPSVGTGANVLTF. The DNA of the CDR3 is TGTGCCAGCAGTGAAAGGTACTCCCCCAGCGTTGGAACTGGGGCCAACGTCCTGACTTTC.

This chain links TRBV28 with TRBJ1-2; possible D gene TRBD1, 5 bases. The germline gives CDR1 MDHEN, CDR2 SYDVKM. Trimming stripped 2 bases from V and 5 bases from J, with 6 bases between. CDR3 length: 12 residues. The CDR3 DNA reads as TGTGCCAGCAGTTTAAAGGGGTATGGCTACACCTTC. Translated, it gives CASSLKGYGYTF.

This chain uses TRBV28 with TRBJ2-1, with 11 nucleotides matching TRBD2. The CDR3 consists of 16 residues. The germline CDR1 and CDR2 sequences are MDHEN and SYDVKM. The V gene end was trimmed by 5 bases and the J gene end by 3 bases; junction bases not matched to a gene: 6. DNA of the CDR3: TGTGCCAGCAGTCGTACCGGGACTAGCGGCTACAATGAGCAGTTCTTC. Protein product: CASSRTGTSGYNEQFF.

The chain carries TRBV27 and TRBJ2-7, with 11 nucleotides matching TRBD2. The V gene end was trimmed by 5 bases and the J gene end by 3 bases; junction bases not matched to a gene: 3. The V gene's germline CDR1 is MNHEY and CDR2 SMNVEV (reference sequence). CDR3 size: 14 residues. As DNA, the CDR3 is TGTGCCAGCAGTCCGCTAGCGGGAGGCTACGAGCAGTACTTC. It yields the protein CASSPLAGGYEQYF.

CDR3 protein: CASSSGTSGIKTGELFF. CDR3 nucleotides: TGTGCCAGCAGCTCCGGGACTAGCGGGATTAAAACCGGGGAGCTGTTTTTT. This sequence joins TRBV7-2 and TRBJ2-2; 13 positions agree with TRBD2. The germline gives CDR1 SGHTA, CDR2 FQGNSA. V trimming: 4 bases; J trimming: 5 bases; junction bases outside the gene matches: 7. The length of the CDR3 is 17 residues.

V gene TRBV11-2 combines with J gene TRBJ2-7; a weak D match, TRBD1 (5 bases). The CDR3 is made up of 14 amino acids. V was cut by 5 bases and J by 2 bases, with 13 bases left in between. Germline lookup yields CDR1 SGHAT and CDR2 FQNNGV. The CDR3 here is CASSTTGRAYEQYF. In nucleotides, the CDR3 is TGTGCCAGCAGCACCACAGGTAGGGCCTACGAGCAGTACTTC.